Sequencing of this TCR beta chain was carried out in a study of shared clonotypes between healthy human individuals. General study points: Rarefaction showed sorted-subset sequencing was incomplete despite large depth. It was expected that sequencing depth would affect clonotype sharing among donors.

Generated by immunoSEQ multiplex PCR, the TCRdb table keeps only in-frame clones and is missing some. The sample has more than 1.2 million clones; approximately 98.5% are singletons. Per the germline V gene, CDR1 is SGHRS and CDR2 is YFSETQ. V was shortened by 6 bases and J by 2 bases, with 11 bases between the two germline ends. The CDR3 spans 14 residues. A remark on this clone: Its antigen is unknown.

The clonotype comes from a man aged 30-40 years in good health. The chain couples TRBV5-1 to TRBJ2-2; D may be TRBD2 (5 bases). The sequenced sample consisted of naive CD4+ T cells sorted from blood. The subset: CD45RA+ positively selected. The CDR3 DNA is TGCGCCAGCAATTCGGGGTCCAACACCGGGGAGCTGTTTTTT. This encodes CASNSGSNTGELFF. Supplemented by reference TRBV5-1 and TRBJ2-2, the full variable domain reads KAGVTQTPRYLIKTRGQQVTLSCSPISGHRSVSWYQQTPGQGLQFLFEYFSETQRNKGNFPGRFSGRQFSNSRSEMNVSTLELGDSALYLCASNSGSNTGELFFGEGSRLTVL.